This T cell receptor beta chain is drawn from a study of CD8 T cells in ankylosing spondylitis. Study outcomes and limitations: A number of the motif variants had already been described in reactive arthritis synovial fluid and blood. Peripheral blood samples showed relatively rare disease-linked clones, and these clones were CD8+.

Each CDR3 protein gets one entry after TCRdb re-called the 5' RACE reads with MiXCR. The data show 250,000 or so distinct CDR3 sequences, roughly 10% seen once. This clonotype showed up many times. Antigen unknown. Sequenced: blood, either unsorted or a sorted T cell fraction (not recorded which). The origin of this receptor is a male donor with ankylosing spondylitis or in good health (not recorded which).

The chain's CDR3 is CASSFGQETQYF. CDR3 DNA sequence: TGTGCCAGCTCCTTCGGCCAAGAGACCCAGTACTTC. The chain combines TRBV12-3 or TRBV12-4 with TRBJ2-5; D not certain. The germline V and J ends were trimmed by 8 bases and 1 base, with 8 bases remaining between them. The CDR3 is 12 amino acids.